The present T cell receptor beta chain was sequenced within a study of T cell responses to AZD1222 COVID-19 vaccine listed by TCRdb under 2021. Turning to the overall study: AZD1222 recipients whose second dose came at about 4 weeks and those whose second dose came at about 12 weeks were combined into one group, since spike-specific TCR depth and breadth did not differ between the two schedules. A total of 230 to 250 trial participants underwent TCR sequencing, of whom 207 received two doses of AZD1222 and around 25 received two doses of the MenACWY control vaccine. Enrollment into the trials was organized by age into subgroups of 18-55, 56-69 and 70-plus years, and those subgroups contained roughly 150, 30 and 60 TCR-sequenced participants, respectively. General findings and caveats noted by the study authors: Because no day 14 peak-response samples were available, repertoires were characterized only after the peak T cell response. Nearly half of unique spike-specific TCRs reportedly recognized epitopes outside regions mutated in the B.1.351 and B.1.1.7 variants. Conclusions about previously exposed vaccinees are limited because only five to seven AZD1222 recipients were SARS-CoV-2 seropositive at baseline. Most participants were white British and females outnumbered males, and the authors suggested that clonal diversity may have been underestimated. The 56-69-year group was small, and its depth increase did not reach significance, likely because of low power. After two AZD1222 doses, both the breadth and the depth of spike-specific TCRs were significantly higher than at day 0 and than in MenACWY recipients. Vaccine-associated CD4 TCRs spanned the whole spike protein, with dominant responses in regions 160-218 and 743-854.

The junction shows trimming of 3 bases on V and 0 bases on J, plus 6 bases between the germline ends. CDR1 and CDR2, per the germline V gene, are SGDLS and YYNGEE. The cysteine opens and the phenylalanine closes a CDR3 of 13 amino acids. Left in the record is the CDR3 DNA by itself, 39 bases read in frame from the first base. The CDR3 regions of human TCRbeta chains were subjected to immunosequencing. In the paper's pipeline: TCRs in the repertoires were matched against a reference library of SARS-CoV-2-specific TCRs that had been generated with the MIRA antigen-specificity platform. Breadth was defined as the fraction of unique TCRs that were SARS-CoV-2-associated. Depth was defined as the fraction of total T cells that were SARS-CoV-2-associated. Using the MIRA data, every spike-specific TCR was mapped to the spike region that the TCR reacted to and assigned to either a CD4 or a CD8 class. Log10-transformed breadth and depth values were compared by one-way ANOVA with Sidak's multiple comparisons tests. TCRdb retrieved this table from immuneACCESS and kept in-frame rearrangements only. Not all clones are present; in checked studies, unresolved V genes account for under half, and no reason is known for the remainder. That table furnishes V, J and clone size, whereas the DNA furnished D and trimming. This sample has tens of thousands of clones in its table, and around 73% of those were observed once. The ten largest clones represent over 20% of the sample.

With regard to this clone: Which antigen it targets is not known. Per-nucleotide qualities are absent, and no much larger clonotype sits a single base away.

Sample time point, as interpreted from the label and publication: baseline before first vaccination. Vaccinee samples were obtained from the UK trials COV001 and COV002, which included a single-blind randomized controlled phase 2/3 trial of AZD1222 (ChAdOx1 nCoV-19) in healthy adults. For TCRbeta chain sequencing, PBMC samples were collected from trial participants at day 0 and at day 28 after the second dose. The input for sequencing was peripheral blood, taken on day 0 of AZD1222 vaccination. The sequence is built from TRBV9 and TRBJ1-1; the D gene cannot be named for sure. This receptor was obtained from an adult in good health. The nucleotides are TGTGCCAGCAGCGCTACAGTGAACACTGAAGCTTTCTTT. Translated, this is CASSATVNTEAFF.